These 27 T cell receptor beta chains were sequenced from one sample in a study of neoadjuvant anti-PD-1 for oral cavity cancer. Produced via immunoSEQ multiplex PCR; TCRdb's table is partial and in-frame only. The sample lists tens of thousands of clones; around two fifths were seen once. The sample's time point: after neoadjuvant nivolumab, at surgical resection. The sequencing here drew on tumor tissue, taken after nivolumab (anti-PD-1) treatment. The receptors shown here come from a person aged 35 to 85 with oral cavity squamous cell carcinoma.

The chain recombines TRBV27 with TRBJ2-7; TRBD2 agrees at 10 bases. This CDR3 is 14 amino acids long. Per the germline V gene, CDR1 is MNHEY and CDR2 is SMNVEV (reference sequence). The V gene end was trimmed by 5 bases and the J gene end by 2 bases; junction bases not matched to a gene: 3. This chain's CDR3 is CASSQREGPYEQYF. The CDR3 region has the DNA TGTGCCAGCAGTCAGCGGGAGGGCCCCTACGAGCAGTACTTC.

The V gene is TRBV27, the J gene TRBJ1-1; no firm D call. From germline, CDR1 is MNHEY and CDR2 SMNVEV (reference sequence). The CDR3 covers 12 residues. Trimming removed 5 bases from V and 7 bases from J, with 11 bases in between. Here the CDR3 reads CASSLPTGEAFF. DNA for the CDR3: TGTGCCAGCAGTCTCCCGACCGGTGAAGCTTTCTTT.

This clone has only a few counts. The J gene is TRBJ1-2, the V gene TRBV5-6; D is undetermined. V dropped 0 bases and J dropped 6 bases, with 18 bases sitting between them. The germline V gene has CDR1 SGHDT and CDR2 YYEEEE. The CDR3 is 16 amino acids. The CDR3 is CASSLERGLLIHGYTF. The CDR3 DNA reads TGTGCCAGCAGCTTGGAGCGCGGCCTTCTTATTCATGGCTACACCTTC.

The rearrangement joins TRBV15 to TRBJ2-7; D not certain. The length of the CDR3 is 14 residues. Looked up from germline, CDR1 is LNHNV and CDR2 is YYDKDF (reference sequence). The germline V and J ends were trimmed by 1 base and 0 bases, with 7 bases remaining between them. As DNA, the CDR3 is TGTGCCACCAGCAGAGGGCCCCCCTCCTACGAGCAGTACTTC. Its translation: CATSRGPPSYEQYF.

The J gene is TRBJ2-7, the V gene TRBV27; D gene uncertain. There are 14 residues in the CDR3. Trimming cost V 0 bases and J 1 base, with 7 bases left between them. CDR1 and CDR2 (germline): MNHEY, SMNVEV (reference sequence). CDR3 sequence: CASSLSIFSYEQYF. The CDR3 DNA follows: TGTGCCAGCAGTTTATCGATCTTTTCCTACGAGCAGTACTTC.

V is TRBV13 and J is TRBJ2-7; D ambiguous. Deletions cut 5 bases from V and 3 bases from J, with 11 bases between. CDR1 is PRHDT and CDR2 is FYEKMQ in the germline V gene (reference sequence). This CDR3 has 13 residues. The CDR3 DNA reads TGTGCCAGCAGCCGCCGGGCCTACTACGAGCAGTACTTC. Translated: CASSRRAYYEQYF. The full variable domain, completed using reference TRBV13 and TRBJ2-7, is AAGVIQSPRHLIKEKRETATLKCYPIPRHDTVYWYQQGPGQDPQFLISFYEKMQSDKGSIPDRFSAQQFSDYHSELNMSSLELGDSALYFCASSRRAYYEQYFGPGTRLTVT.

The J gene is TRBJ1-2, the V gene TRBV7-9, with D unresolved. The V gene lost 4 bases and the J gene lost 0 bases, with 15 bases spanning the gap. Germline lookup yields CDR1 SEHNR and CDR2 FQNEAQ (reference sequence). The CDR3 covers 16 residues. The CDR3 loop is CASSSHKALANYGYTF. The CDR3 DNA reads as TGTGCCAGCAGCTCGCACAAGGCACTAGCTAACTATGGCTACACCTTC. The full variable domain, in which reference TRBV7-9 and TRBJ1-2 provide the parts outside the CDR3, is DTGVSQNPRHKITKRGQNVTFRCDPISEHNRLYWYRQTLGQGPEFLTYFQNEAQLEKSRLLSDRFSAERPKGSFSTLEIQRTEQGDSAMYLCASSSHKALANYGYTFGSGTRLTVV.

The V gene is TRBV28, the J gene TRBJ2-1; the D gene is possibly TRBD1 (6 bases). Between the trimmed V and J ends, which lost 5 bases and 15 bases, there was a span of 14 bases. Germline CDR1 and CDR2: MDHEN and SYDVKM. This CDR3 region has 11 residues. The DNA of the CDR3 is TGTGCCAGCAGTCCGAACAGGGACCCGTTCTTC. Encoded protein: CASSPNRDPFF.

The chain combines TRBV30 with TRBJ2-2; 8 bases line up with TRBD2. V lost 6 bases to trimming and J lost 6 bases; unmatched junction nucleotides: 24. Germline CDR1 and CDR2: GTSNPN and SVGIG (reference sequence). The CDR3 loop spans 19 amino acids. The CDR3 DNA reads TGTGCCTGCCTCTTAAAGGCCGTTTATGGGACTAGAATCGCCGGGGAGCTGTTTTTT. Amino acids: CACLLKAVYGTRIAGELFF. Full variable domain (remainder filled in from reference TRBV30 and TRBJ2-2): SQTIHQWPATLVQPVGSPLSLECTVEGTSNPNLYWYRQAAGRGLQLLFYSVGIGQISSEVPQNLSASRPQDRQFILSSKKLLLSDSGFYLCACLLKAVYGTRIAGELFFGEGSRLTVL.

The chain uses TRBV18 and TRBJ1-5; weak D call: TRBD1 (5 bases). CDR1 and CDR2 (germline): KGHSH, LQKENI. Trimming removed 6 bases at V and 3 bases at J, with 9 bases between. The length of the CDR3 is 13 residues. CDR3: CASSDSPNQPQHF. The DNA of the CDR3 is TGTGCCAGCTCCGACAGCCCCAATCAGCCCCAGCATTTT. Complete variable domain (other parts from reference TRBV18 and TRBJ1-5): NAGVMQNPRHLVRRRGQEARLRCSPMKGHSHVYWYRQLPEEGLKFMVYLQKENIIDESGMPKERFSAEFPKEGPSILRIQQVVRGDSAAYFCASSDSPNQPQHFGDGTRLSIL.

This chain joins TRBV7-8 and TRBJ2-3, with TRBD2 identical over 11 bases. The CDR3 consists of 17 residues. Germline V gene lookup returns CDR1 SGHVS and CDR2 FQNEAQ. With V trimmed by 1 base and J by 4 bases, 7 bases remained unmatched. The CDR3 protein is CASSLGLAGGFPDTQYF. The CDR3 DNA sequence: TGTGCCAGCAGCTTAGGTCTAGCGGGAGGTTTTCCAGATACGCAGTATTTT.

The chain is built from TRBV28 and TRBJ2-3; D remains ambiguous. The CDR3 is 14 residues long. Per the germline V gene, CDR1 is MDHEN and CDR2 is SYDVKM. V was trimmed by 5 bases and J by 3 bases, leaving 12 bases between them. The CDR3 here is CASSRIVATDTQYF. Here the CDR3 DNA reads TGTGCCAGCAGTCGTATAGTCGCAACAGATACGCAGTATTTT.

The CDR3, as DNA: TGTGCCTGGAGCAGGGAGGGGAATCAGCCCCAGCATTTT. Protein sequence: CAWSREGNQPQHF. The chain joins TRBV30 to TRBJ1-5; a weak D match, TRBD1 (5 bases). CDR1 is GTSNPN and CDR2 is SVGIG in the germline V gene (reference sequence). V dropped 3 bases and J dropped 4 bases, with 10 bases sitting between them. This CDR3 has 13 amino acids.

This clone was counted between two and nine times. The chain uses TRBV2 and TRBJ2-7; 7 bases are shared with TRBD2. Trimming at V came to 4 bases and at J to 4 bases, leaving 7 bases not matched to a gene. CDR1 and CDR2 from the germline V gene are SNHLY and FYNNEI. The CDR3 spans 14 residues. CDR3 DNA sequence: TGTGCCAGCAGTGGCCTAGCGGAGAGATACGAGCAGTACTTC. As protein: CASSGLAERYEQYF.

This clone appeared many times. The chain carries TRBV11-2 and TRBJ2-3, with 10 bases that match TRBD2. The CDR3 extends over 18 amino acids. Germline CDR1 is SGHAT and CDR2 is FQNNGV. V gave up 1 base and J gave up 0 bases; unmatched junction bases: 7. CDR3 region: CASSLGGTSVTSTDTQYF. The CDR3 bases are TGTGCCAGCAGCTTAGGCGGGACTAGCGTGACGAGCACAGATACGCAGTATTTT.

This sequence joins TRBV28 and TRBJ1-2; 9 nucleotides line up with TRBD1. This CDR3 spans 14 amino acids. Germline V lookup: CDR1 MDHEN, CDR2 SYDVKM. Trimming removed 2 bases from V and 7 bases from J; junction bases left unmatched: 5. The CDR3 nucleotides are TGTGCCAGCAGTTTAGCGACAGGGGGGGGTGGCTACACCTTC. Its translation is CASSLATGGGGYTF.

This clone was seen a few times. CDR3 in amino acids: CASSAGASGELFF. For the CDR3, the DNA is TGTGCCAGCAGTGCAGGGGCAAGCGGGGAGCTGTTTTTT. This chain connects TRBV6-4 to TRBJ2-2; D may be TRBD1 (6 bases). Germline-derived CDR1 and CDR2 are MRHNA and SNTAGT. This CDR3 region has 13 residues. Trimming shortened V by 4 bases and J by 7 bases, and 10 bases separated the two germline ends.

This clone was found a few times. The chain recombines TRBV30 with TRBJ2-7; tentatively, D is TRBD1 (6 bases). CDR3 size: 14 residues. The V gene lost 0 bases and the J gene lost 6 bases, with 15 bases spanning the gap. Germline-derived CDR1 and CDR2 are GTSNPN and SVGIG (reference sequence). CDR3 sequence (DNA): TGTGCCTGGAGTGTAAAGTTGGGGGCGATCGAGCAGTACTTC. This translates into CAWSVKLGAIEQYF.

This clone was detected ten times or more. This sequence joins TRBV27 and TRBJ2-2; D not resolved. Germline CDR1 reads MNHEY; CDR2 reads SMNVEV (reference sequence). Trimming removed 5 bases from V and 7 bases from J, with 8 bases in between. The CDR3 totals 12 residues. The CDR3 region has the DNA TGTGCCAGCAGTCCCAGTTTCGGGGAGCTGTTTTTT. Its translation: CASSPSFGELFF.

The CDR3 DNA reads as TGTGCCAGCAGAGAGTTCGGGACAGGGAAAGAGACCCAGTACTTC. Translating it yields CASREFGTGKETQYF. The V gene is TRBV27, the J gene TRBJ2-5; 9 nucleotides line up with TRBD1. The CDR3 runs to 15 residues. Germline loops: CDR1 MNHEY, CDR2 SMNVEV (reference sequence). After removal of 6 bases from V and 3 bases from J, the junction contained 8 bases not matched to a gene.

The rearrangement uses TRBV7-2 and TRBJ2-7; D gene uncertain. The length of the CDR3 is 13 residues. Germline lookup yields CDR1 SGHTA and CDR2 FQGNSA. Deletions cut 3 bases from V and 0 bases from J, with 6 bases between. As DNA, the CDR3 is TGTGCCAGCAGCTTGCGCGGCTCCTACGAGCAGTACTTC. The encoded protein is CASSLRGSYEQYF.

This chain joins TRBV5-1 and TRBJ1-2, with D unclear. Germline V gene lookup returns CDR1 SGHRS and CDR2 YFSETQ. V was pared by 0 bases and J by 5 bases, with 14 bases between. The CDR3 is made up of 15 amino acids. The CDR3, as DNA: TGCGCCAGCAGCTTGGGGACCCCGGGAGGGTATGGCTACACCTTC. This translates into CASSLGTPGGYGYTF.

The chain is built from TRBV7-6 and TRBJ1-1; no clear D. Germline CDR1 reads SGHVS; CDR2 reads FNYEAQ. The CDR3 runs to 20 residues. Between the trimmed V and J ends, which lost 0 bases and 0 bases, there was a span of 23 bases. The CDR3 coding sequence is TGTGCCAGCAGCTTAGCTAAGTACAGCCCGTTTGACCCCGTGAACACTGAAGCTTTCTTT. It yields the protein CASSLAKYSPFDPVNTEAFF.

The sample holds one count of this clone. This rearrangement joins TRBV13 to TRBJ2-1; 8 bases fit TRBD1. Germline V gives CDR1 PRHDT, CDR2 FYEKMQ (reference sequence). Trimming took 5 bases from V and 1 from J; bases not matched to a gene: 10. The CDR3 is 17 amino acids. The CDR3: CASSPYPRDRSYNEQFF. The CDR3 DNA follows: TGTGCCAGCAGCCCCTACCCCCGGGACAGGTCCTACAATGAGCAGTTCTTC.

The chain combines TRBV19 with TRBJ2-7; 9 bases line up with TRBD2. The germline V gene has CDR1 LNHDA and CDR2 SQIVND (reference sequence). V shed 4 bases and J 1 base; nucleotides not matched to a gene: 14. CDR3 length equals 18 residues. The CDR3 region is CASSNPPGALAGSYEQYF. The CDR3 DNA reads as TGTGCCAGTAGTAACCCTCCCGGTGCCCTAGCGGGATCCTACGAGCAGTACTTC.

The chain links TRBV29-1 to TRBJ2-7; 13 bases align to TRBD2. This CDR3 has 14 amino acids. Trimming removed 2 bases from V and 5 bases from J; junction bases left unmatched: 3. Germline assignment: CDR1 SQVTM and CDR2 ANQGSEA. This chain's CDR3 is CSVELGLAGNEQYF. CDR3 bases: TGCAGCGTTGAATTGGGACTAGCGGGGAACGAGCAGTACTTC.

This clone has ten or more counts. The V and J genes are TRBV5-4 and TRBJ1-4; tentatively, D is TRBD1 (5 bases). CDR1 is SGHNT, CDR2 YYREEE, per germline (reference sequence). V was clipped by 0 bases and J by 8 bases, with 8 bases between them. This CDR3 comprises 13 residues. CDR3: CASSLGEGEKLFF. CDR3 bases: TGTGCCAGCAGCTTGGGGGAGGGGGAAAAACTGTTTTTT.